These T cell receptor beta chains were read from a single sample in a study of cytomegalovirus exposure and HLA in healthy donors. Assay used: immunoSEQ multiplex PCR; TCRdb lists only in-frame clones, some missing. The sample carries 90,000 to 120,000 clones, roughly four fifths recorded once. The sequencing input was PBMCs. Receptors were obtained from a man between 18 and 29 years old in good health and CMV-seronegative. Both conserved end residues are part of each CDR3. The D gene is left open where the match is weak. Clone size is stated in some rows and not others, as once, few, many or a class when expanded.

clone size,V gene,J gene,D gene,CDR3 DNA,CDR3 protein
few,TRBV5-6,TRBJ2-7,TRBD2,TGTGCCAGCAGCTTGCTCGTAGCGGGGCTTCACGAGCAGTACTTC,CASSLLVAGLHEQYF
.,TRBV19,TRBJ2-7,.,TGTGCCGCCAAGCCGACAATAAACTCCTACGAGCAGTACTTC,CAAKPTINSYEQYF
.,TRBV6-1,TRBJ1-2,TRBD1,TGTGCCAGCTCTCGTAGCGAGACAGGGGTTTGCGGCTACACCTTC,CASSRSETGVCGYTF
.,TRBV21-1,TRBJ2-6,.,TGTGCCAGCAGCAAAGTTTTAAGTTTCGGGGACAGCGGTCCTGGGGCCAACGTCCTGACTTTC,CASSKVLSFGDSGPGANVLTF
.,TRBV2,TRBJ1-6,TRBD1,TGTGCCAGCAGTTTTGACAGGGGAGGAGATTCACCCCTCCACTTT,CASSFDRGGDSPLHF
.,TRBV7-9,TRBJ2-7,TRBD1,TGTGCCAGCAGCTTAGGCTTCGGGGACAGGGACACCTACGAGCAGTACTTC,CASSLGFGDRDTYEQYF
.,TRBV29-1,TRBJ2-2,TRBD1,TGCAGCGTCGCGGTCGGGACAGTGAACACCGGGGAGCTGTTTTTT,CSVAVGTVNTGELFF
once,TRBV9,TRBJ2-3,.,TGTGCCAGCCAGGGTGGACGCGCCAGCACAGATACGCAGTATTTT,CASQGGRASTDTQYF
.,TRBV10-2,TRBJ2-1,.,TGCGCCAGCAAGCAGGGATACAATGAGCAGTTCTTC,CASKQGYNEQFF
.,TRBV6-5,TRBJ2-1,.,TGTGCCAGCAGTTACGGAGCTGCGAGTTACAATGAGCAGTTCTTC,CASSYGAASYNEQFF
.,TRBV11-1,TRBJ2-5,TRBD2,TGTGCCAGCAGCGGGGGACTATTGGAGACCCAGTACTTC,CASSGGLLETQYF
once,TRBV7-6,TRBJ1-6,.,TGTGCCAGCAGCTTAGGCCGGACTCCGTATAATTCACCCCTCCACTTT,CASSLGRTPYNSPLHF
once,TRBV6-6,TRBJ2-7,.,TGTGCCAGCAGTCCAGCACTACAGGGCAGGTTCTACGAGCAGTACTTC,CASSPALQGRFYEQYF
.,TRBV4-3,TRBJ2-5,.,TGCGCCAGCAGCCAAGATAGCGGCGGGGAGACCCAGTACTTC,CASSQDSGGETQYF
.,TRBV7-9,TRBJ1-1,TRBD1,TGTGCCAGCAGCCCTCAACAGGGGCCACTGAACACTGAAGCTTTCTTT,CASSPQQGPLNTEAFF
.,TRBV19,TRBJ1-2,.,TGTGCCAGTAACCCAGGGCTCGTCTATGGCTACCCCTTC,CASNPGLVYGYPF
.,TRBV5-1,TRBJ2-4,TRBD1,TGCGCCAGCTCGGACCTCGAGGGGGCCAACATTCAGTACTTC,CASSDLEGANIQYF
few,TRBV18,TRBJ1-1,TRBD1,TGTGCCAGCTCACCGGGGACAGGGGCTGAAGCTTTCTTT,CASSPGTGAEAFF
.,TRBV6-1,TRBJ1-6,.,TGTGCCAGCAGCGACGGAAGCGGGAATTCACCCCTCCACTTT,CASSDGSGNSPLHF
few,TRBV2,TRBJ1-6,TRBD1,TGTGCCAGCAAGCAGGGGGATCTGGCACCCCTCCACTTT,CASKQGDLAPLHF
once,TRBV28,TRBJ1-2,TRBD1,TGTGCCAGCACCGGGACAGCCCTCTATGGCTACACCTTC,CASTGTALYGYTF
.,TRBV9,TRBJ2-7,.,TGTGCCAGCAGCGTCGGGACACCAGACCTCTCCTACGAGCAGTACTTC,CASSVGTPDLSYEQYF
.,TRBV19,TRBJ1-4,.,TGTGCCAGTAGAGATACAGGTCCCGCTAATGAAAAACTGTTTTTT,CASRDTGPANEKLFF
.,TRBV4-2,TRBJ2-7,TRBD1,TGTGCCAGCAGCCAAGATGGGACAGGGGGCTCCTACGAGCAGTACTTC,CASSQDGTGGSYEQYF
.,TRBV7-9,TRBJ2-1,TRBD2,TGTGCCAGCAGCGCAGGAGCTCTAGCGGGGGCCGTCAATGAGCAGTTCTTC,CASSAGALAGAVNEQFF
.,TRBV5-1,TRBJ2-1,TRBD2,TGCGCCAGCAGCTCATATGAGCGGGGGGGCTCCAATGAGCAGTTCTTC,CASSSYERGGSNEQFF
once,TRBV10-3,TRBJ2-7,TRBD2,TGTGCCATCAGTGAGGTAGCGGGGGCCTTGATTCGAGGCGAGCAGTACTTC,CAISEVAGALIRGEQYF
.,TRBV6-1,TRBJ2-5,.,TGTGCCAGCAGTGAGTTGCAGGGGACCCAGTACTTC,CASSELQGTQYF
.,TRBV29-1,TRBJ2-3,TRBD2,TGCAGCGTTGGACTAGCGGGCACAGATACGCAGTATTTT,CSVGLAGTDTQYF
.,TRBV4-3,TRBJ1-2,.,TGCGCCAGCAGCCACGAGAGGAACTATGGCTACCCCTTC,CASSHERNYGYPF
.,TRBV6-1,TRBJ1-2,TRBD1,TGTGCCAGCAGTGAAGCTTGGACAGGACGCTACACCTTC,CASSEAWTGRYTF
.,TRBV13,TRBJ1-1,TRBD1,TGTGCCAGCAGCTCGACAGGGGGCACTGAAGCTTTCTTT,CASSSTGGTEAFF
.,TRBV6-6,TRBJ2-1,TRBD1,TGTGCCAGCAGTAGCAGGGGGAACAATGAGCAGTTCTTC,CASSSRGNNEQFF
.,TRBV7-9,TRBJ1-2,.,TGTTCCAGCAGCTTATGGGGAGATGGCTACACCTTC,CSSSLWGDGYTF
once,TRBV4-2,TRBJ2-1,.,TGTGCCAGCAGCCAAGATTTAATAGGGGGGGCCGGGTACAATGAGCAGTTCTTC,CASSQDLIGGAGYNEQFF
.,TRBV7-6,TRBJ2-1,TRBD1,TGTGCCAGCAGCTTAGGGTCGGGACAGGGGGTCAATGAGCAGTTCTTC,CASSLGSGQGVNEQFF
.,TRBV18,TRBJ2-2,TRBD2,TGTGCCAGCTCACCCCTCCGCGGCGTCGACGGGGGGACCGGGGAGCTGTTTTTT,CASSPLRGVDGGTGELFF
.,TRBV27,TRBJ2-7,TRBD2,TGTGCCAGCAGTACTGCGGGGGAGGTAAGTGGGCAGTACTTC,CASSTAGEVSGQYF
.,TRBV7-3,TRBJ1-1,.,TGTGCCAGCAGCCAAGGGACCGCGGGGACTGAAGCTTTCTTT,CASSQGTAGTEAFF